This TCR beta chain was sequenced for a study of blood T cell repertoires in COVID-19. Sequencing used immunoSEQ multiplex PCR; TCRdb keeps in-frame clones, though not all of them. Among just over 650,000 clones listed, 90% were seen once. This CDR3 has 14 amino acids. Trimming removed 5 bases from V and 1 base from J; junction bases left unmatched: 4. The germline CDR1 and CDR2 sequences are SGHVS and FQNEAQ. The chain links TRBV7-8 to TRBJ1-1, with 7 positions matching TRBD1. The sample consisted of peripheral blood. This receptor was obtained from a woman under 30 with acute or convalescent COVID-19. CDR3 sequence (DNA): TGTGCCAGCAGCGACAGGGTTGGGAACACTGAAGCTTTCTTT. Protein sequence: CASSDRVGNTEAFF.